Included here is one TCR beta chain sequence, with context. The antigen remains unidentified. TCRdb's table, derived via immunoSEQ multiplex PCR, lists solely in-frame clones and lacks some. Among roughly 2,000,000 clones listed, around 96% were seen once. This specimen belongs to a study of shared clonotypes between healthy human individuals. Points from the study as a whole: Researchers sampled blood only, noting tissue repertoires likely differ.

Cells designated naive CD8 were CD45RO-negative and were positively selected for CCR7, with terminally differentiated effector memory CD45RA+ cells excluded. Input material: naive CD8+ T cells sorted from blood. The origin of this receptor is a man between 18 and 35 years old in good health.

CDR3 region: CASSPLLKPQHF. The CDR3 DNA follows: TGTGCCAGCAGCCCCCTTTTAAAGCCCCAGCATTTT. The chain employs TRBV7-2 and TRBJ1-5; D not resolved. V was cut by 5 bases and J by 8 bases, with 10 bases left in between. This CDR3 is built from 12 residues. Germline CDR1 reads SGHTA; CDR2 reads FQGNSA.